This T cell receptor beta chain was sequenced during a study of early T cells in non-severe SARS-CoV-2 infection. On the study more broadly: Unpaired chains resulted from sequencing bulk RNA of unsorted whole blood.

This clonotype has ten or more counts. Antigen unknown. Molecules of cDNA were individually given unique molecular identifiers that were attached to them. TCRdb fed the 5' RACE reads into MiXCR, producing one record per CDR3 protein. The sample consists of around 52,000 distinct CDR3 sequences, roughly 6.2% of them appearing once. Study-wide points: Matching with VDJdb favored anti-spike CD8 responses (missing private and CD4 specificities).

The sample taken for sequencing was whole blood. This receptor was identified in an adult who was a healthcare worker with PCR-confirmed SARS-CoV-2 infection or an uninfected control (not recorded which).

The CDR3 region is CASSKGTADTQYF. CDR3 DNA sequence: TGTGCCAGCAGCAAAGGGACGGCAGATACGCAGTATTTT. V and J are TRBV11-3 and TRBJ2-3; D assignment may be TRBD1 or TRBD2 (5 bases each). The germline V and J ends were trimmed by 5 bases and 4 bases, with 10 bases remaining between them. Germline CDR1 is SGHNT and CDR2 is YENEEA. CDR3 size: 13 residues.